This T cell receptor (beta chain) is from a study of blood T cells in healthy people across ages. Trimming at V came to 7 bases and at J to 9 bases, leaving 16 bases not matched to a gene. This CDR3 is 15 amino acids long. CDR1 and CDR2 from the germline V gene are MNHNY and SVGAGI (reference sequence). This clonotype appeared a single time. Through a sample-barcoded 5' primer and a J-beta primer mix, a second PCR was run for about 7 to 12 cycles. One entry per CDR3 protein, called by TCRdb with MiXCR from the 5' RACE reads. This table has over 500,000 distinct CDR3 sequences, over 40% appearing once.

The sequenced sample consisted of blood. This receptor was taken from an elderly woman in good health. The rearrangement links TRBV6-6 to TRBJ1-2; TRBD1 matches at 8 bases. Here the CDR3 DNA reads TGTGCCAGCACCTTCTCGACCCGACAGGGGAGTAGCTACACCTTC. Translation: CASTFSTRQGSSYTF.